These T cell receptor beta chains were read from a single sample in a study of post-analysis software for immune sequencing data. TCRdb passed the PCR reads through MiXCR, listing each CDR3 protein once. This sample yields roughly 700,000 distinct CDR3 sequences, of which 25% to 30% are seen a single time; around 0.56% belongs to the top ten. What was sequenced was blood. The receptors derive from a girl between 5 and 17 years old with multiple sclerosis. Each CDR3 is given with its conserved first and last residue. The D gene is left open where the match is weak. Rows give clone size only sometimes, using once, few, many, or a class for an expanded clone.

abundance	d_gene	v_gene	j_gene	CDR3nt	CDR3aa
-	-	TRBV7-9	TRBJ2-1	TGTGCCAGCAGCTCTGATACTAGCTCGTTCCTTCATGAGCAGTTCTTC	CASSSDTSSFLHEQFF
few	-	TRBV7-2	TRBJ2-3	TGTGCCAGCAGCTCCGCCCTAGCGCGGCCCGTAGATACGCAGTATTTT	CASSSALARPVDTQYF
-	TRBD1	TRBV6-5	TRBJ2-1	TGTGCCAGCAGTCCGACAGGGAGTCAGTCCTACAATGAGCAGTTCTTC	CASSPTGSQSYNEQFF
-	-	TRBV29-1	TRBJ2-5	TGCAGCGTTGACAGGTCTAAAGAGACCCAGTACTTC	CSVDRSKETQYF
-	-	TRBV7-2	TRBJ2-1	TGTGCCAGCAGCTTACCCGGGACCCCCAATGAGCAGTTCTTC	CASSLPGTPNEQFF
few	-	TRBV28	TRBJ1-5	TGTGCCAGCAACCTCGCCGGGGGTAGTAATCAGCCCCAGCATTTT	CASNLAGGSNQPQHF
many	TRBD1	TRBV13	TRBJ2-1	TGTGCCAGCAGCTTAGGGAATCCCAACCGACAGGGGGCTATCGAGCAGTTCTTC	CASSLGNPNRQGAIEQFF
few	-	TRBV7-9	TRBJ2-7	TGTGCCAGCACCCTAGACTTGAAGGCAGGGACCTACGAGCAGTACTTC	CASTLDLKAGTYEQYF
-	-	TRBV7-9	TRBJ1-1	TGTGCCAGCAGTCACGGATTGGGGCAAACTGAAGCTTTCTTT	CASSHGLGQTEAFF
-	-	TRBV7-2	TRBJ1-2	TGTGCCAGCAGTGCAGCTCTGGCTGGCTACACCTTC	CASSAALAGYTF
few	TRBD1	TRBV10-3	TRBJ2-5	TGTGCCATCAGCGGTCGGTCAGGGGGACGAGAGACCCAGTACTTC	CAISGRSGGRETQYF
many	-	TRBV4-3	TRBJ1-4	TGCGCCAGCAGCCAAGGTCCGGGGGCGGGTGAAAAACTGTTTTTT	CASSQGPGAGEKLFF
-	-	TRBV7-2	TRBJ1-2	TGTGCCAGCAGCTTAGGGGGACGGAATAGGCCCAACTATGGCTACACCTTC	CASSLGGRNRPNYGYTF
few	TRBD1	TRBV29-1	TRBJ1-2	TGCAGCGTGCGACAGGGGGCACAAGGCTACACCTTC	CSVRQGAQGYTF
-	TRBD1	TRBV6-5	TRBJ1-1	TGTGCCAGCACCGACAGGGATTTAGGAACTGAAGCTTTCTTT	CASTDRDLGTEAFF
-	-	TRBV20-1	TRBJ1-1	TGCAGTGCTAGAGGACGGGCAGAATGGGCTGAAGCTTTCTTT	CSARGRAEWAEAFF
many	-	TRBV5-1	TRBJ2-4	TGCGCCAGCAGCTTGGGGGGGGCAAACATTCAGTACTTC	CASSLGGANIQYF